The T cell receptor beta chain under discussion was sequenced for a study of cytomegalovirus exposure and HLA in healthy donors. As concerns this clone: Given a far larger clone just one base away, this is likely a sequencing read error.

With 60 Vbeta and 13 Jbeta primers, the PCR was carried out. Data came from immunoSEQ multiplex PCR; TCRdb stores just in-frame clones and leaves some out. The table includes about 79,000 clones, around 68% detected once. The V and J ends lost 2 bases and 2 bases respectively, with 13 bases between them. Germline values: CDR1 LGHNA, CDR2 YSLEER. The CDR3 loop spans 15 amino acids. Sequenced sample: PBMCs. This receptor was obtained from a man aged 35 to 55 in good health and CMV-seropositive. This chain joins TRBV4-3 and TRBJ2-7, with D uncertain. The CDR3 loop reads CASSQNRSGTYEQYF. CDR3 coding DNA: TGCGCCAGCAGCCAAAATCGCAGTGGTACCTACGAGCAGTACTTC.